This TCR beta chain was captured by sequencing in a study of T cell repertoires in cytomegalovirus infection. TCRdb redid the calling of the reads with MiXCR, one entry per CDR3 protein. The repertoire holds about half a million distinct CDR3 sequences, with 30% to 35% as singletons. This clonotype was counted only a few times. The antigen remains unidentified. This receptor was taken from a human donor in good health (CMV status not recorded). Some clones in this sample may be carry-over from other donors' samples. This material consisted of cultured PBMCs, taken from culture after CMV antigen stimulation.

Here the CDR3 reads CASKVSGSGREQYF. The CDR3 DNA reads TGTGCCAGCAAAGTGTCCGGGAGTGGGCGCGAGCAGTACTTC. The genes are TRBV6-6 and TRBJ2-7; weak D call: TRBD2 (6 bases). CDR1 and CDR2 from the germline V gene are MNHNY and SVGAGI (reference sequence). The CDR3 spans 14 residues. V lost 7 bases, J lost 6 bases, and 19 bases lay in between.